A selection of T cell receptor gamma chains follows, all from one sample in a study of Vδ1+ human thymocytes. TCRdb fed the multiplex PCR reads into CATT to redo clone calling. Seen here are some 37,000 gamma-chain clones, just over 20% observed once, and the top ten hold less than 2%. The specimen was Vdelta1+ gamma-delta thymocytes from the thymus. The receptor set was obtained from a girl younger than two who had congenital heart surgery. Both conserved end residues are part of each CDR3. Where a row states a size, it is once, few, many or the class of an expanded clone; other rows omit it.

medium-sized	TRGV9	TRGJ1/TRGJ2	CALWEVLYYKKLF	TGTGCCTTGTGGGAGGTGCTTTATTATAAGAAACTCTTT
few	TRGV4	TRGJ1/TRGJ2	CATWDASNYYKKLF	TGCGCCACCTGGGATGCTTCCAATTATTATAAGAAACTCTTT
NA	TRGV4	TRGJ1/TRGJ2	CATLLDKKLF	TGTGCCACCTTACTTGATAAGAAACTCTTT
few	TRGV9	TRGJ1/TRGJ2	CALWEVKGYYKKLF	TGTGCCTTGTGGGAGGTGAAGGGATATTATAAGAAACTCTTT
NA	TRGV2	TRGJ1/TRGJ2	CATWDGTFYKKLF	TGTGCCACCTGGGACGGGACCTTTTATAAGAAACTCTTT
NA	TRGV9	TRGJ1/TRGJ2	CALWEVQSYYKKLF	TGTGCCTTGTGGGAGGTGCAAAGTTATTATAAGAAACTCTTT
NA	TRGV2	TRGJ1/TRGJ2	CATWDGRSHYYKKLF	TGTGCCACCTGGGACGGGCGGTCCCATTATTATAAGAAACTCTTT
NA	TRGV8	TRGJP2	CATRGSSSDWIKTF	TGTGCCACTCGAGGGTCAAGTAGTGATTGGATCAAGACGTTT
few	TRGV2	TRGJ1/TRGJ2	CATWDGRNSNYYKKLF	TGTGCCACCTGGGACGGAAGAAATTCGAATTATTATAAGAAACTCTTT
NA	TRGV2	TRGJ1/TRGJ2	CATWDGPLTNYYKKLF	TGTGCCACCTGGGACGGGCCCCTTACGAATTATTATAAGAAACTCTTT
few	TRGV2	TRGJ1/TRGJ2	CATWDEGGYKKLF	TGTGCCACCTGGGACGAGGGGGGTTATAAGAAACTCTTT
few	TRGV4	TRGJ1/TRGJ2	CATWDSPHYKKLF	TGTGCCACCTGGGACTCCCCTCATTATAAGAAACTCTTT
NA	TRGV9	TRGJ1/TRGJ2	CALWEKEELF	TGTGCCTTGTGGGAGAAGGAGGAACTCTTT
few	TRGV4	TRGJ1/TRGJ2	CATWDGHKKLF	TGTGCCACCTGGGATGGGCACAAGAAACTCTTT
NA	TRGV3	TRGJ1/TRGJ2	CATWDSGDYYKKLF	TGTGCCACCTGGGACAGTGGAGATTATTATAAGAAACTCTTT
few	TRGV9	TRGJ1/TRGJ2	CALWEKDYYKKLF	TGTGCCTTGTGGGAGAAGGATTATTATAAGAAACTCTTT
NA	TRGV9	TRGJ1/TRGJ2	CALWEVLDNYKKLF	TGTGCCTTGTGGGAGGTGCTGGATAATTATAAGAAACTCTTT
NA	TRGV2	TRGJ1/TRGJ2	CATWDGRRKLF	TGTGCCACCTGGGACGGGCGCCGGAAACTCTTT
NA	TRGV3	TRGJ1/TRGJ2	CATWDVPNYYKKLF	TGTGCCACCTGGGACGTACCAAATTATTATAAGAAACTCTTT
few	TRGV2	TRGJ1/TRGJ2	CATWDGPKSGYYKKLF	TGTGCCACCTGGGACGGGCCCAAATCCGGCTATTATAAGAAACTCTTT
NA	TRGV3	TRGJ1/TRGJ2	CATWSGYKKLF	TGTGCCACCTGGAGCGGTTATAAGAAACTCTTT
NA	TRGV9	TRGJ1/TRGJ2	CALWEVVAVSEYYKKLF	TGTGCCTTGTGGGAGGTGGTAGCCGTCAGCGAATATTATAAGAAACTCTTT
NA	TRGV8	TRGJP	CATWDPRELGKKIKVF	TGTGCCACCTGGGATCCCAGGGAGTTGGGCAAAAAAATCAAGGTATTT
few	TRGV9	TRGJP2	CALWEFPFDWIKTF	TGTGCCTTGTGGGAGTTTCCCTTTGATTGGATCAAGACGTTT
NA	TRGV8	TRGJP2	CATWDRRRGDWIKTF	TGTGCCACCTGGGATCGGAGACGGGGTGATTGGATCAAGACGTTT
NA	TRGV2	TRGJP2	CATWDGLSSDWIKTF	TGTGCCACCTGGGACGGGCTTAGTAGTGATTGGATCAAGACGTTT
few	TRGV5	TRGJ1/TRGJ2	CATPSRGLF	TGTGCCACCCCCTCCCGGGGGCTCTTT
NA	TRGV4	TRGJP2	CATWDGPLGSDWIKTF	TGTGCCACCTGGGATGGGCCTTTAGGTAGTGATTGGATCAAGACGTTT
NA	TRGV3	TRGJP1	CATWDRPRVLKIF	TGTGCCACCTGGGACAGGCCGAGGGTGCTCAAGATATTT
NA	TRGV9	TRGJ1/TRGJ2	CALWEAPKGYKKLF	TGTGCCTTGTGGGAGGCCCCTAAAGGGTATAAGAAACTCTTT
NA	TRGV8	TRGJ1/TRGJ2	CATWDGSGKKLF	TGTGCCACCTGGGATGGGTCTGGGAAGAAACTCTTT
NA	TRGV4	TRGJ1/TRGJ2	CATWDQRGYKKLF	TGTGCCACCTGGGATCAGAGGGGCTATAAGAAACTCTTT
NA	TRGV3	TRGJ1/TRGJ2	CATWDRPNHYKKLF	TGTGCCACCTGGGACAGGCCAAATCATTATAAGAAACTCTTT
few	TRGV9	TRGJP2	CALWVSSDWIKTF	TGTGCCTTGTGGGTCTCGAGTGATTGGATCAAGACGTTT
many	TRGV3	TRGJ1/TRGJ2	CATWDRLYKKLF	TGTGCCACCTGGGACAGGCTATATAAGAAACTCTTT
few	TRGV2	TRGJ1/TRGJ2	CATWDLQGLNYYKKLF	TGTGCCACCTGGGACCTCCAGGGGTTGAATTATTATAAGAAACTCTTT
NA	TRGV2	TRGJ1/TRGJ2	CATWDGPPTYYKKLF	TGTGCCACCTGGGACGGGCCCCCTACTTATTATAAGAAACTCTTT
NA	TRGV8	TRGJ1/TRGJ2	CATWDQGGENKKLF	TGTGCCACCTGGGACCAGGGGGGAGAAAACAAGAAACTCTTT
few	TRGV3	TRGJ1/TRGJ2	CATWDSVYYKKLF	TGTGCCACCTGGGACTCAGTTTATTATAAGAAACTCTTT
few	TRGV2	TRGJ1/TRGJ2	CATWDGPRAPKKLF	TGTGCCACCTGGGACGGGCCGCGGGCCCCCAAGAAACTCTTT
few	TRGV2	TRGJ1/TRGJ2	CATWDGHPYKKLF	TGTGCCACCTGGGACGGGCATCCTTATAAGAAACTCTTT
NA	TRGV9	TRGJ1/TRGJ2	CALWEGELF	TGTGCCTTGTGGGAGGGGGAACTCTTT
few	TRGV8	TRGJ1/TRGJ2	CATWDRPYYKKLF	TGTGCCACCTGGGATAGACCGTATTATAAGAAACTCTTT
few	TRGV2	TRGJ1/TRGJ2	CATWDGRRSYKKLF	TGTGCCACCTGGGACGGGCGAAGGAGTTATAAGAAACTCTTT
NA	TRGV9	TRGJ1/TRGJ2	CALWEFGNYYKKLF	TGTGCCTTGTGGGAGTTCGGGAATTATTATAAGAAACTCTTT
NA	TRGV4	TRGJ1/TRGJ2	CATWDSPSGKLF	TGTGCCACCTGGGATTCGCCTAGCGGTAAACTCTTT
NA	TRGV9	TRGJ1/TRGJ2	CALWEVYTPDYYKKLF	TGTGCCTTGTGGGAGGTCTATACCCCTGATTATTATAAGAAACTCTTT
few	TRGV9	TRGJ1/TRGJ2	CALWEVWYYKKLF	TGTGCCTTGTGGGAGGTTTGGTATTATAAGAAACTCTTT
few	TRGV4	TRGJ1/TRGJ2	CATWGALKKLF	TGTGCCACCTGGGGGGCACTAAAGAAACTCTTT
NA	TRGV4	TRGJ1/TRGJ2	CATWDGPGQYKKLF	TGTGCCACCTGGGATGGGCCGGGCCAGTATAAGAAACTCTTT
few	TRGV8	TRGJ1/TRGJ2	CATWGPFKKLF	TGTGCCACCTGGGGCCCGTTTAAGAAACTCTTT
NA	TRGV9	TRGJ1/TRGJ2	CALWEDRRVIYKKLF	TGTGCCTTGTGGGAGGACCGCCGGGTGATTTATAAGAAACTCTTT
few	TRGV2	TRGJ1/TRGJ2	CATWDDGYKKLF	TGTGCCACCTGGGACGACGGCTATAAGAAACTCTTT
medium-sized	TRGV8	TRGJP2	CATWEYSSDWIKTF	TGTGCCACCTGGGAATATAGTAGTGATTGGATCAAGACGTTT
few	TRGV2	TRGJ1/TRGJ2	CATWDVGYYKKLF	TGTGCCACCTGGGACGTTGGGTATTATAAGAAACTCTTT
medium-sized	TRGV9	TRGJ1/TRGJ2	CALWEVYYKKLF	TGTGCCTTGTGGGAGGTGTATTATAAGAAACTCTTT
NA	TRGV8	TRGJ1/TRGJ2	CATWDKPMNYYKKLF	TGTGCCACCTGGGATAAGCCTATGAATTATTATAAGAAACTCTTT
NA	TRGV2	TRGJP2	CATWDASKRWGDWIKTF	TGTGCCACCTGGGACGCGAGTAAGAGGTGGGGTGATTGGATCAAGACGTTT
medium-sized	TRGV3	TRGJ1/TRGJ2	CATWDKYYKKLF	TGTGCCACCTGGGACAAGTATTATAAGAAACTCTTT
NA	TRGV9	TRGJP2	CALWEANSSDWIKTF	TGTGCCTTGTGGGAAGCGAACAGTAGTGATTGGATCAAGACGTTT